Listed below are T cell receptor beta chains from one sample, sequenced in a study of T cells in Graves' hyperthyroidism and ophthalmopathy. TCRdb re-called the multiplex PCR reads through MiXCR, storing one row per CDR3 protein. Here the sample spans about 480,000 distinct CDR3 sequences, less than 25% being singletons. Input material: blood. The receptors were sampled from a woman aged 25-40 years with Graves' ophthalmopathy. CDR3s include the opening cysteine and the closing phenylalanine or tryptophan. The D gene is left open where the match is weak. Some rows mark clone size as missing; the rest say once, few, many or name a class of expanded clone.

V	size	D	J	CDR3	DNA
TRBV12-3/TRBV12-4	.	TRBD1	TRBJ2-7	CASTPDRVYEQYF	TGTGCCAGCACCCCAGACAGGGTCTACGAGCAGTACTTC
TRBV28	many	.	TRBJ1-3	CASSSRTASGNTIYF	TGTGCCAGCAGTTCGAGGACAGCCTCTGGAAACACCATATATTTT
TRBV27	many	TRBD1	TRBJ1-1	CASSFLGQGSEAFF	TGTGCCAGCAGTTTCCTTGGACAGGGGTCTGAAGCTTTCTTT
TRBV7-2	many	.	TRBJ2-5	CASSPRPQQNQETQYF	TGTGCCAGCAGTCCACGCCCTCAGCAGAACCAAGAGACCCAGTACTTC
TRBV7-9	many	.	TRBJ2-5	CASSLAVRTGQETQYF	TGTGCCAGCAGCTTAGCAGTCCGGACTGGTCAAGAGACCCAGTACTTC
TRBV9	few	TRBD1	TRBJ2-4	CASSVVVGGVKYF	TGTGCCAGCAGCGTAGTTGTAGGGGGCGTTAAGTACTTC
TRBV4-1	few	.	TRBJ2-7	CASSQATGSYEQYF	TGCGCCAGCAGCCAAGCCACAGGCTCCTACGAGCAGTACTTC
TRBV28	.	.	TRBJ2-7	CASSLWGDSLYF	TGTGCCAGCAGTTTATGGGGGGATTCTCTGTACTTC
TRBV13	.	.	TRBJ2-7	CASSLSSDEQYF	TGTGCCAGCAGCCTAAGCTCGGACGAGCAGTACTTC
TRBV2	.	.	TRBJ1-2	CASLQKGVYYGYTF	TGTGCCAGCCTCCAAAAGGGGGTATACTATGGCTACACCTTC
TRBV29-1	many	TRBD2	TRBJ2-5	CSVDGSGGEETQYF	TGCAGCGTTGACGGTAGCGGGGGGGAAGAGACCCAGTACTTC
TRBV3-1	.	.	TRBJ1-1	CASSQGQVNTEAFF	TGTGCCAGCAGCCAGGGACAAGTTAACACTGAAGCTTTCTTT
TRBV7-8	.	.	TRBJ2-7	CASSSPSLEWPHYF	TGTGCCAGCAGCTCGCCCTCTCTAGAATGGCCCCACTACTTC
TRBV7-8	.	TRBD1	TRBJ1-5	CASSLGGWDRANSQPQHF	TGTGCCAGCAGCTTAGGCGGTTGGGACAGGGCGAATTCGCAGCCCCAGCATTTT
TRBV24-1	.	TRBD1	TRBJ1-2	CATSERDRGELSGYTF	TGTGCCACCAGTGAGCGGGACAGGGGAGAGCTCTCTGGCTACACCTTC
TRBV20-1	many	.	TRBJ2-7	CSARDERAPNWDEQYF	TGCAGTGCTAGAGATGAGCGAGCGCCAAATTGGGACGAGCAGTACTTC
TRBV6-5	.	.	TRBJ1-1	CASSYFRQAQGLKAAFF	TGTGCCAGCAGTTACTTCCGACAGGCCCAGGGGCTGAAGGCGGCTTTCTTT
TRBV7-6	many	.	TRBJ1-1	CASSQTPTAEAFF	TGTGCCAGCAGCCAGACTCCTACCGCTGAAGCTTTCTTT
TRBV7-8	.	TRBD1	TRBJ1-2	CASSPSRDRFYGYTF	TGTGCCAGCAGCCCGTCCCGGGACAGGTTCTATGGCTACACCTTC
TRBV30	.	.	TRBJ1-1	CACGTMGATEAFF	TGTGCCTGTGGGACGATGGGGGCCACTGAAGCTTTCTTT